These 32 T cell receptor beta chains originate from one sample sequenced in a study of T-cell memory formation after mild COVID-19. A single record per CDR3 protein comes from TCRdb applying MiXCR to the 5' RACE reads. The sample includes roughly 350,000 distinct CDR3 sequences, around 27% of them seen just once. Input material: PBMCs or a T cell subset sorted from them (not recorded which). These TCRs come from an adult woman who had mild COVID-19 (a few samples of this study predate the infection). Cell type and time point are not known.

This clonotype was picked up a small number of times. The chain has TRBV3-1 and TRBJ1-6; tentative D call: TRBD1 (5 bases). V lost 1 base and J lost 6, with 10 bases in between. CDR1 and CDR2 from the germline V gene are LGHDT and YNNKEL (reference sequence). The length of the CDR3 is 15 residues. Here the CDR3 DNA reads TGTGCCAGCAGCCAAGTGGTGAGGGGTAATTCACCCCTCCACTTT. This translates into CASSQVVRGNSPLHF.

The chain uses TRBV30 and TRBJ2-4; 9 positions agree with TRBD2. J was trimmed by 2 bases and V by 0 bases; bases with no gene match: 5. Germline V gene sequence: CDR1 GTSNPN, CDR2 SVGIG (reference sequence). The CDR3 loop spans 16 amino acids. This CDR3 is CAWSVGSGGTKNIQYF. CDR3 nucleotide sequence: TGTGCCTGGAGTGTCGGTAGCGGGGGAACCAAAAACATTCAGTACTTC. Using reference TRBV30 and TRBJ2-4 for the parts outside the CDR3, the full variable domain is SQTIHQWPATLVQPVGSPLSLECTVEGTSNPNLYWYRQAAGRGLQLLFYSVGIGQISSEVPQNLSASRPQDRQFILSSKKLLLSDSGFYLCAWSVGSGGTKNIQYFGAGTRLSVL.

This clonotype was seen a few times. V is TRBV6-6 and J is TRBJ2-5; the D is unclear. The germline V gene has CDR1 MNHNY and CDR2 SVGAGI (reference sequence). V lost 7 bases and J lost 4, with 10 bases in between. CDR3 length: 12 residues. The CDR3 bases are TGTGCCAGCACCAGCGTAGGAGAGACCCAGTACTTC. This sequence encodes CASTSVGETQYF.

There are a few counts of this clonotype. The V and J genes are TRBV27 and TRBJ2-1, with TRBD2 as a possible D gene (6 bases). The CDR3 loop spans 14 amino acids. Between the trimmed V and J ends, which lost 3 bases and 5 bases, there was a span of 11 bases. Germline V gene lookup returns CDR1 MNHEY and CDR2 SMNVEV (reference sequence). The CDR3 DNA follows: TGTGCCAGCAGTTTTAACGGGGGAAACAATGAGCAGTTCTTC. Encoded protein: CASSFNGGNNEQFF.

The rearrangement joins TRBV4-1 to TRBJ2-7, with 10 nucleotides matching TRBD2. Per the germline V gene, CDR1 is MGHRA and CDR2 is YSYEKL. The ends lost 3 bases at V and 0 bases at J; junction bases unmatched: 8. This CDR3 is 17 amino acids long. The CDR3 DNA is TGCGCCAGCAGCCATATAGCGGGGGGACAAATCTCCTACGAGCAGTACTTC. It yields the protein CASSHIAGGQISYEQYF.

This sequence joins TRBV4-3 and TRBJ1-2, with 8 bases identical to TRBD1. The CDR3 is 14 residues long. The germline V gene encodes CDR1 LGHNA and CDR2 YSLEER. With 3 bases clipped from V and 8 bases from J, the junction kept 8 bases outside the gene matches. CDR3 protein: CASSQGQDVSGYTF. The CDR3 DNA sequence: TGCGCCAGCAGCCAGGGACAGGATGTTTCGGGCTACACCTTC.

This clonotype was counted only a few times. The rearrangement joins TRBV27 to TRBJ1-2; TRBD1 is a possible D gene (5 bases). Trimming cost V 0 bases and J 0 bases, with 14 bases left between them. Germline assignment: CDR1 MNHEY and CDR2 SMNVEV (reference sequence). This CDR3 has 17 amino acids. The CDR3 sequence is CASSLSPWGSANYGYTF. The CDR3 DNA reads TGTGCCAGCAGTTTATCCCCCTGGGGCAGCGCTAACTATGGCTACACCTTC.

Only one count was recorded for this clonotype. The chain employs TRBV3-1 and TRBJ2-7; 8 bases align to TRBD1. Germline lookup yields CDR1 LGHDT and CDR2 YNNKEL (reference sequence). V dropped 4 bases and J dropped 2; count of bases not matched to a gene: 7. This CDR3 is 15 amino acids long. CDR3 DNA: TGTGCCAGCAGCCCGCCGACAGGGGCCGCCTACGAGCAGTACTTC. Protein product: CASSPPTGAAYEQYF.

The chain is built from TRBV6-2 or TRBV6-3 and TRBJ2-7, with D possibly being TRBD1 (5 bases). The CDR3 is 14 residues long. Germline loops: CDR1 MNHEY, CDR2 SVGEGT. Trimming removed 2 bases from V and 3 bases from J, with 11 bases in between. CDR3 DNA: TGTGCCAGCAGTTACGGCAGGGTGGGCTACGAGCAGTACTTC. Its protein is CASSYGRVGYEQYF.

The rearrangement links TRBV11-2 to TRBJ2-1; TRBD2 aligns across 7 bases. Looked up from germline, CDR1 is SGHAT and CDR2 is FQNNGV. V lost 5 bases and J lost 10; bases outside the gene matches: 8. CDR3 length equals 13 residues. The CDR3 protein is CASSRAGAREQFF. The DNA for the CDR3 is TGTGCCAGCAGCCGTGCGGGAGCGAGAGAGCAGTTCTTC.

The V call is TRBV5-1, the J call TRBJ2-7; TRBD1 might be the D (6 bases). Germline loops: CDR1 SGHRS, CDR2 YFSETQ. This CDR3 spans 15 amino acids. With 4 bases removed from V and 0 bases from J, the gap between germline ends came to 14 bases. DNA for the CDR3: TGCGCCAGCAGCCGGGAACAGGGCTTCTCCTACGAGCAGTACTTC. This gives the protein CASSREQGFSYEQYF.

In its sample, this clonotype was seen many times. The chain joins TRBV7-9 to TRBJ2-5, with 7 bases matching TRBD1. The CDR3 covers 13 residues. J lost 3 bases, V lost 6 bases, and 4 bases had no gene match. Per germline, CDR1 SEHNR and CDR2 FQNEAQ (reference sequence). The CDR3: CASRLTGEETQYF. The CDR3 DNA follows: TGTGCCAGCAGACTCACAGGGGAAGAGACCCAGTACTTC.

This clonotype appeared a few times. The gene calls are TRBV9 and TRBJ2-1, with TRBD1 as a possible D gene (6 bases). Germline V gene lookup returns CDR1 SGDLS and CDR2 YYNGEE. This CDR3 comprises 17 residues. V lost 0 bases and J lost 6, with 19 bases in between. The CDR3 DNA sequence: TGTGCCAGCAGCGTAGGACAGGTCGGTTCCGCGAGCAATGAGCAGTTCTTC. Translated, it gives CASSVGQVGSASNEQFF.

This clonotype was counted between two and nine times. V and J are TRBV7-2 and TRBJ2-1; TRBD2 matches 7 bases. The CDR3 covers 16 residues. Germline CDR1 is SGHTA and CDR2 is FQGNSA. Trimming removed 4 bases from V and 2 bases from J; junction bases left unmatched: 8. The CDR3 sequence is CASSSPSGLTYNEQFF. The CDR3 DNA follows: TGTGCCAGCAGCTCCCCTAGCGGACTAACCTACAATGAGCAGTTCTTC.

This clonotype was found a few times. The chain links TRBV25-1 to TRBJ2-1; 9 nucleotides agree with TRBD1. Germline CDR1 is MGHDK and CDR2 is SYGVNS. This CDR3 contains 17 residues. J lost 6 bases, V lost 4 bases, and 13 bases had no gene match. The CDR3 sequence is CASSGLGDREDGNEQFF. CDR3 sequence (DNA): TGTGCCAGCAGTGGCCTCGGGGACAGGGAAGATGGCAATGAGCAGTTCTTC.

The chain recombines TRBV12-3 or TRBV12-4 with TRBJ1-1; D may be TRBD1 (6 bases). Trimming cost V 6 bases and J 6 bases, with 20 bases left between them. There are 15 residues in the CDR3. In DNA, the CDR3 is TGTGCCAGCAGGGCTCAGGGGTCGGGCGCCCCTGAAGCTTTCTTT. Amino acid sequence: CASRAQGSGAPEAFF.

The rearrangement uses TRBV30 and TRBJ2-1, with 8 bases identical to TRBD2. The CDR3 spans 14 residues. CDR1 and CDR2 from the germline V gene are GTSNPN and SVGIG (reference sequence). The ends lost 5 bases at V and 3 bases at J; junction bases unmatched: 6. CDR3 bases: TGTGCCTGGGCAGCGGGAGTTGGCTACAATGAGCAGTTCTTC. Its translation: CAWAAGVGYNEQFF.

This rearrangement joins TRBV27 to TRBJ2-7; 8 positions agree with TRBD2. V trimming: 2 bases; J trimming: 0 bases; junction bases outside the gene matches: 3. Germline-derived CDR1 and CDR2 are MNHEY and SMNVEV (reference sequence). The CDR3 totals 15 residues. CDR3 amino acids: CASSLTSGLSYEQYF. The CDR3, as DNA: TGTGCCAGCAGTTTAACTAGCGGCCTCTCCTACGAGCAGTACTTC.

This clonotype showed up just a few times. V usage is TRBV6-5 and J usage is TRBJ2-7; 8 bases match TRBD1. V was clipped by 6 bases and J by 0 bases; unmatched bases: 7. The length of the CDR3 is 15 residues. Germline V CDR1 and CDR2: MNHEY, SVGAGI. In DNA form, the CDR3 reads TGTGCCAGCAGACCTGACAGGGGTCGCTCCTACGAGCAGTACTTC. It codes for CASRPDRGRSYEQYF.

The chain employs TRBV6-2 or TRBV6-3 and TRBJ1-2, with no clear D. The CDR3 spans 16 residues. CDR1 is MNHEY, CDR2 SVGEGT, per germline. Trimming pared 0 bases from V and 8 bases from J, leaving 19 bases between. CDR3 protein: CASSYSLRSGSGGYTF. In DNA form, the CDR3 reads TGTGCCAGCAGTTACTCGCTTCGGAGTGGATCGGGAGGCTACACCTTC.

This clonotype has a handful of counts. The chain links TRBV5-1 to TRBJ1-1; 9 positions match TRBD1. Germline CDR1 is SGHRS and CDR2 is YFSETQ. This CDR3 is 13 amino acids long. The ends lost 5 bases at V and 4 bases at J; junction bases unmatched: 3. DNA of the CDR3: TGCGCCAGCAGTGGGACAGGGATCACTGAAGCTTTCTTT. The encoded protein is CASSGTGITEAFF.

This clonotype has only a few counts. The chain combines TRBV20-1 with TRBJ2-3, with D perhaps matching TRBD1 (6 bases). Germline V lookup: CDR1 DFQATT, CDR2 SNEGSKA (reference sequence). Trimming cost V 6 bases and J 0 bases, with 16 bases left between them. The CDR3 contains 15 residues. DNA of the CDR3: TGCAGTGCGACGACAGGCCTTCTTAGCACAGATACGCAGTATTTT. Protein: CSATTGLLSTDTQYF.

The chain carries TRBV3-1 and TRBJ1-4; maybe TRBD1 (5 bases). Trimming shortened V by 1 base and J by 7 bases, and 16 bases separated the two germline ends. This CDR3 region has 16 residues. The germline V gene has CDR1 LGHDT and CDR2 YNNKEL (reference sequence). As DNA, the CDR3 is TGTGCCAGCAGCCAAGGGAGTACAGGACGGATTGAAAAACTGTTTTTT. Translated, it gives CASSQGSTGRIEKLFF.

This chain connects TRBV10-3 to TRBJ2-3; D is undetermined. Trimming shortened V by 5 bases and J by 5 bases, and 11 bases separated the two germline ends. CDR1 is ENHRY and CDR2 is SYGVKD in the germline V gene. This CDR3 region has 13 residues. CDR3 bases: TGTGCCATCAGTTCCTCTCATCGAGATACGCAGTATTTT. Protein sequence: CAISSSHRDTQYF.

The chain links TRBV24-1 to TRBJ1-1, with TRBD1 matching 7 bases. With V trimmed by 5 bases and J by 5 bases, 4 bases remained unmatched. The CDR3 length is 13 residues. CDR1 is KGHDR, CDR2 SFDVKD, per germline. The DNA of the CDR3 is TGTGCCACCAGTGTGGGCAGGGGGACTGAAGCTTTCTTT. It translates to CATSVGRGTEAFF.

The chain carries TRBV6-1 and TRBJ2-3; 7 bases agree with TRBD1. Germline V gene sequence: CDR1 MNHNS, CDR2 SASEGT. This CDR3 is built from 14 residues. Trimming cost V 8 bases and J 2 bases; bases outside gene matches: 7. The CDR3 DNA sequence: TGTGCCAGCGGGACGGACAGGATCACAGATACGCAGTATTTT. It specifies CASGTDRITDTQYF.

The V and J genes are TRBV27 and TRBJ1-5; 10 bases line up with TRBD1. The germline CDR1 and CDR2 sequences are MNHEY and SMNVEV (reference sequence). J was trimmed by 4 bases and V by 6 bases; bases with no gene match: 9. CDR3 length equals 16 residues. The CDR3 DNA is TGTGCCAGCAGCAAGATCGACAGGGGGCTTAATCAGCCCCAGCATTTT. Translated, it gives CASSKIDRGLNQPQHF.

Here the CDR3 DNA reads TGCAGTGCTAGCGGGGGGGAAGAGACCCAGTACTTC. It codes for CSASGGEETQYF. The chain links TRBV20-1 to TRBJ2-5, with TRBD2 matching over 8 bases. This CDR3 region has 12 residues. The germline gives CDR1 DFQATT, CDR2 SNEGSKA (reference sequence). J gave up 3 bases and V 3 bases, and 0 bases lay outside the gene matches.

This clonotype showed up just a few times. The chain employs TRBV4-1 and TRBJ2-2; D is possibly TRBD1 (6 bases). Trimming left V 4 bases short and J 6 bases short, with 9 bases between. Germline values: CDR1 MGHRA, CDR2 YSYEKL. CDR3 length equals 13 residues. The CDR3 DNA follows: TGCGCCAGCAGCCTAACAGGGCCCGGGGAGCTGTTTTTT. Translated, it gives CASSLTGPGELFF.

The genes are TRBV7-9 and TRBJ1-3, with D perhaps matching TRBD1 (5 bases). V was trimmed by 8 bases and J by 6 bases, leaving 20 bases between them. CDR3 length: 15 amino acids. Per germline, CDR1 SEHNR and CDR2 FQNEAQ (reference sequence). The CDR3 DNA follows: TGTGCCAGCGCTCCCACAGGCCTTAGGATAAACACCATATATTTT. Its translation: CASAPTGLRINTIYF.

J is TRBJ1-2 and V is TRBV25-1, with D possibly matching TRBD1 (6 bases). CDR3 size: 13 residues. From germline, CDR1 is MGHDK and CDR2 SYGVNS. V was shortened by 6 bases and J by 8 bases, with 16 bases between the two germline ends. CDR3 sequence reads: CASSRGETMGYTF. The DNA of the CDR3 is TGTGCCAGCAGCAGGGGAGAGACTATGGGCTACACCTTC.

This chain joins TRBV6-1 and TRBJ1-6; D perhaps matches TRBD1 (5 bases). Looked up from germline, CDR1 is MNHNS and CDR2 is SASEGT. The CDR3 sequence is 16 residues long. Deletions cut 3 bases from V and 10 bases from J, with 19 bases between. The CDR3 is CASSDRSVGGGSPLHF. In DNA form, the CDR3 reads TGTGCCAGCAGTGATCGATCCGTCGGGGGAGGATCACCCCTCCACTTT.